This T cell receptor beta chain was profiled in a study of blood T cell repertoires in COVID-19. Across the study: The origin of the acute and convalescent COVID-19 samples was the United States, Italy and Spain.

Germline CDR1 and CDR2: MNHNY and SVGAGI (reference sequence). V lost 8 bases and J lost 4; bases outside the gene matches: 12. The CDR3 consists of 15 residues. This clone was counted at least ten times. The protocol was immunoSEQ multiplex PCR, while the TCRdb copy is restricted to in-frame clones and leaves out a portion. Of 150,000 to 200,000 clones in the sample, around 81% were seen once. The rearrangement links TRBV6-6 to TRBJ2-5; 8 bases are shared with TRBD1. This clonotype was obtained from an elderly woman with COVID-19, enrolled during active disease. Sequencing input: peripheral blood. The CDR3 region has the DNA TGTGCCAGCCGCGTCTCGACAGGGGCGGGAGAGACCCAGTACTTC. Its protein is CASRVSTGAGETQYF.